Below are 11 T cell receptor beta chains sequenced from a single sample in a study of a mutant IDH1 vaccine in newly diagnosed glioma. The time point is: week 11, during vaccination. With topical imiquimod, each dose of the vaccine consisted of 300 ug of mutant IDH1 20-mer peptide. For these TCRs, the target antigens are not known. Sequenced by immunoSEQ multiplex PCR; TCRdb stores in-frame clones only, minus some. This sample has about 36,000 clones, with 80% found just once. The sequencing used peripheral blood mononuclear cells (PBMCs), collected from a glioma patient whose treatment included an IDH1 peptide vaccine. The receptors stem from a woman younger than 45 with glioma. Some clones in this sample may be carry-over from other donors' samples.

V is TRBV9 and J is TRBJ2-5; D is possibly TRBD1 (5 bases). Germline V gene sequence: CDR1 SGDLS, CDR2 YYNGEE. The CDR3 covers 13 residues. The V end was cut by 0 bases, the J end by 8 bases, with 11 bases between. DNA of the CDR3: TGTGCCAGCAGCGTAGCCCAGGGCGGTACCCAGTACTTC. Translated: CASSVAQGGTQYF.

The chain recombines TRBV23-1 with TRBJ1-5; TRBD1 matches at 7 bases. TRBV23-1 is placed among ORFs of uncertain function. The trim removed 0 bases at V and 4 bases at J, leaving 3 bases unmatched. The CDR3 contains 15 residues. CDR3 sequence: CASSQSEGANQPQHF. CDR3 nucleotide sequence: TGCGCCAGCAGTCAATCGGAGGGGGCGAATCAGCCCCAGCATTTT.

The chain has TRBV5-6 and TRBJ2-1; 8 nucleotides align to TRBD1. Germline V gene data show CDR1 as SGHDT and CDR2 as YYEEEE. The CDR3 runs 13 residues. Trimming removed 4 bases from V and 8 bases from J; junction bases left unmatched: 5. CDR3 loop: CASSRTGRHEQFF. Here the CDR3 DNA reads TGTGCCAGCAGCCGGACAGGGCGGCATGAGCAGTTCTTC.

V usage is TRBV27 and J usage is TRBJ2-1; TRBD2 might be the D (6 bases). Germline CDR1 is MNHEY and CDR2 is SMNVEV (reference sequence). The V end was cut by 11 bases, the J end by 3 bases, with 11 bases between. The CDR3 has 12 residues. The CDR3 DNA reads as TGTGCCTCCTGGCGGGGCTACAATGAGCAGTTCTTC. Translation: CASWRGYNEQFF.

The chain couples TRBV9 to TRBJ2-3; possible D gene TRBD2, 7 bases. The germline V and J ends were trimmed by 3 bases and 3 bases, with 17 bases remaining between them. The CDR3 runs to 16 residues. Germline CDR1 and CDR2: SGDLS and YYNGEE. Written as DNA, the CDR3 is TGTGCCAGCAGCGGCCTGGGGGAGGGGGGGACAGATACGCAGTATTTT. Translated: CASSGLGEGGTDTQYF.

The chain is built from TRBV5-6 and TRBJ2-7; the D call may be TRBD1 or TRBD2 (5 bases each). The CDR3 loop spans 18 amino acids. Deletions cut 3 bases from V and 7 bases from J, with 29 bases between. Germline loops: CDR1 SGHDT, CDR2 YYEEEE. CDR3 nucleotide sequence: TGTGCCAGCAGCTCCATTGCCCTAGGGAAGCGGACATTGGGGGAGCAGTACTTC. It encodes CASSSIALGKRTLGEQYF.

The chain uses TRBV4-1 and TRBJ2-2; 7 bases match TRBD2. CDR3 length: 15 amino acids. The germline CDR1 and CDR2 sequences are MGHRA and YSYEKL. The V and J ends lost 5 bases and 3 bases, in that order; junction bases with no gene match: 6. The CDR3 DNA reads as TGCGCCAGCAGCTGGGGGGGAGTTGACACCGGGGAGCTGTTTTTT. Residues: CASSWGGVDTGELFF.

In DNA form, the CDR3 reads TGCAGCGTTGAAGCAGGGATGAATGAGCAGTTCTTC. Its protein product is CSVEAGMNEQFF. This chain uses TRBV29-1 with TRBJ2-1, with a weak D call TRBD1 (5 bases). Germline-derived CDR1 and CDR2 are SQVTM and ANQGSEA. V shed 1 base and J shed 7 bases, with 8 bases lying between them. CDR3 size: 12 residues.

This clone showed up just once. This sequence joins TRBV30 and TRBJ2-7, with TRBD1 identical over 8 bases. This CDR3 contains 11 residues. The germline V gene has CDR1 GTSNPN and CDR2 SVGIG (reference sequence). V lost 6 bases to trimming and J lost 7 bases; unmatched junction nucleotides: 5. CDR3 in DNA: TGTGCCTGCTGGACAGGGAGTGAGCAGTACTTC. Residues: CACWTGSEQYF.

The chain is built from TRBV25-1 and TRBJ2-1, with TRBD2 matching over 8 bases. Germline CDR1 and CDR2: MGHDK and SYGVNS. Trimming cost V 3 bases and J 0 bases; bases outside gene matches: 7. The CDR3 covers 17 residues. CDR3 amino acids: CASSDTLAASSYNEQFF. DNA for the CDR3: TGTGCCAGCAGTGATACACTAGCGGCCAGCTCCTACAATGAGCAGTTCTTC.

This clone came up once. The chain is built from TRBV6-5 and TRBJ1-1, with D hard to call. The CDR3 consists of 13 residues. Germline V gene lookup returns CDR1 MNHEY and CDR2 SVGAGI. V dropped 5 bases and J dropped 0 bases, with 7 bases sitting between them. The CDR3 sequence: CASSLSVNTEAFF. The CDR3 bases are TGTGCCAGCAGTCTCTCGGTGAACACTGAAGCTTTCTTT.